A single sample gave rise to the 30 T cell receptor beta chains below, sequenced in a study of HIV-infected patients and healthy controls. One entry per CDR3 protein, called by TCRdb with MiXCR from the 5' RACE reads. The sample consists of 70,000 or so distinct CDR3 sequences, about a sixth of them appearing once. Source material: CD4+ T cells from blood. Source of these receptors: a human donor in good health.

At least ten counts were recorded for this clonotype. In DNA form, the CDR3 reads TGTGCCAGCTCGCTGGACGCTACTCGGGCCCAGCATTTT. Its translation is CASSLDATRAQHF. The chain uses TRBV18 and TRBJ1-5, with D hard to call. The germline V gene encodes CDR1 KGHSH and CDR2 LQKENI. V dropped 6 bases and J dropped 11 bases, with 17 bases sitting between them. The CDR3 has 13 residues.

The chain has TRBV21-1 and TRBJ2-5; the table gives TRBD2 as D, unverified against the DNA. TRBV21-1 is an annotated pseudogene. This CDR3 has 19 residues. For the CDR3, the DNA is TGTGCCAGCAGCAAATTTCCTAGCGGGGGGATAAGGAACCAAGAGACCCAGTACTTC. This translates into CASSKFPSGGIRNQETQYF.

This clonotype was observed a few times. This chain links TRBV2 with TRBJ2-3; weak D call: TRBD2 (7 bases). This CDR3 region has 19 residues. Trimming left V 0 bases short and J 0 bases short, with 19 bases between. CDR1 and CDR2 (germline): SNHLY, FYNNEI. This chain's CDR3 is CASSEAIRTGGSSTDTQYF. The CDR3 DNA follows: TGTGCCAGCAGTGAAGCTATCCGTACGGGGGGCTCCAGCACAGATACGCAGTATTTT.

There are many counts of this clonotype. The gene calls are TRBV18 and TRBJ1-1; D perhaps matches TRBD1 (5 bases). Between the trimmed V and J ends, which lost 6 bases and 1 base, there was a span of 9 bases. Per germline, CDR1 KGHSH and CDR2 LQKENI. This CDR3 has 13 residues. For the CDR3, the DNA is TGTGCCAGCTCGCAGACAGCGAACACTGAAGCTTTCTTT. Translated, it gives CASSQTANTEAFF.

This clonotype came up many times. V usage is TRBV28 and J usage is TRBJ1-5; the match to TRBD1 covers 9 bases. Germline CDR1 and CDR2: MDHEN and SYDVKM. The CDR3 spans 15 residues. V shed 7 bases, J shed 7 bases, and the junction held 11 bases outside the gene matches. The CDR3 bases are TGTGCCAGCAATGGAGGGACAGGGTTTTACCAGCCCCAGCATTTT. Amino acids: CASNGGTGFYQPQHF.

This clonotype was seen a handful of times. The chain couples TRBV28 to TRBJ2-3; possibly TRBD2 for D (6 bases). Per germline, CDR1 MDHEN and CDR2 SYDVKM. This CDR3 is built from 17 residues. V lost 5 bases, J lost 4 bases, and 22 bases lay in between. The CDR3 loop is CASSRGGMTIIADTQYF. CDR3 in DNA: TGTGCCAGCAGTCGGGGCGGGATGACCATAATAGCAGATACGCAGTATTTT. Combining the CDR3 with reference TRBV28 and TRBJ2-3 gives the whole variable domain DVKVTQSSRYLVKRTGEKVFLECVQDMDHENMFWYRQDPGLGLRLIYFSYDVKMKEKGDIPEGYSVSREKKERFSLILESASTNQTSMYLCASSRGGMTIIADTQYFGPGTRLTVL.

Notes on this clonotype: This may arise from a read error, as a much more abundant clone is one base away. The V and J genes are TRBV12-3 or TRBV12-4 and TRBJ1-4; D is ambiguous. This CDR3 is 13 amino acids long. Between the trimmed V and J ends, which lost 6 bases and 7 bases, there was a span of 12 bases. Written as DNA, the CDR3 is TGTGCCAGCAGGATCTACCGGGGTGAAAAACTGTTTTTT. This codes for CASRIYRGEKLFF.

This clonotype was picked up a small number of times. This chain uses TRBV19 with TRBJ1-4; perhaps TRBD1 as D (6 bases). The V gene lost 7 bases and the J gene lost 8 bases, with 17 bases spanning the gap. Germline V gene sequence: CDR1 LNHDA, CDR2 SQIVND (reference sequence). The CDR3 contains 14 residues. The CDR3 region has the DNA TGTGCCAGTACCACGAGGGGGGGGCACGAAAAACTGTTTTTT. Translated, it gives CASTTRGGHEKLFF.

In its sample, this clonotype was seen many times. V and J are TRBV7-8 and TRBJ1-5; no firm D call. This CDR3 has 16 residues. Per germline, CDR1 SGHVS and CDR2 FQNEAQ. V was pared by 4 bases and J by 7 bases, with 20 bases between. CDR3: CASSSPVGVLEQPQHF. In nucleotides, the CDR3 is TGTGCCAGCAGCTCCCCAGTCGGGGTTCTCGAGCAGCCCCAGCATTTT. Complete variable domain (other parts from reference TRBV7-8 and TRBJ1-5): GAGVSQSPRYKVAKRGQDVALRCDPISGHVSLFWYQQALGQGPEFLTYFQNEAQLDKSGLPSDRFFAERPEGSVSTLKIQRTQQEDSAVYLCASSSPVGVLEQPQHFGDGTRLSIL.

This clonotype was recorded a few times. V and J are TRBV5-6 and TRBJ2-5; D unresolved. Germline CDR1 and CDR2: SGHDT and YYEEEE. V was cut by 4 bases and J by 0 bases, with 16 bases left in between. There are 16 residues in the CDR3. The CDR3 DNA sequence: TGTGCCAGCAGCCCCCGTGGCTGGGCGAACCAAGAGACCCAGTACTTC. It yields the protein CASSPRGWANQETQYF. Full variable domain (missing parts from reference TRBV5-6 and TRBJ2-5): DAGVTQSPTHLIKTRGQQVTLRCSPKSGHDTVSWYQQALGQGPQFIFQYYEEEERQRGNFPDRFSGHQFPNYSSELNVNALLLGDSALYLCASSPRGWANQETQYFGPGTRLLVL.

The CDR3 region has the DNA TGTGCCAGCAGTTATGAGGGGGTTTTCGAAGCTTTCTTT. This gives the protein CASSYEGVFEAFF. This chain connects TRBV6-2 or TRBV6-3 to TRBJ1-1, with D perhaps TRBD1 (6 bases). CDR1 MNHEY and CDR2 SVGEGT come from the germline V gene. V dropped 3 bases and J dropped 8 bases, with 13 bases sitting between them. The CDR3 has 13 residues.

The V call is TRBV18, the J call TRBJ2-1, with 7 bases fitting TRBD2. This CDR3 is 12 amino acids long. From germline, CDR1 is KGHSH and CDR2 LQKENI. V trimming: 6 bases; J trimming: 15 bases; junction bases outside the gene matches: 11. The CDR3 bases are TGTGCCAGCTCTCCCATAGGGGAGGGGCTGTTCTTC. Protein product: CASSPIGEGLFF.

A few counts support this clonotype. V and J are TRBV12-3 or TRBV12-4 and TRBJ1-6, with D possibly matching TRBD1 (5 bases). This CDR3 comprises 14 residues. Trimming shortened V by 3 bases and J by 7 bases, and 10 bases separated the two germline ends. The CDR3 DNA is TGTGCCAGCAGTTTTACCCGGGGCAATTCACCCCTCCACTTT. Protein sequence: CASSFTRGNSPLHF.

A few counts support this clonotype. CDR3 bases: TGTGCCAGCAGCTTAGACAGGGGCAAGTACGAGCAGTACTTC. Protein product: CASSLDRGKYEQYF. The chain joins TRBV7-2 to TRBJ2-7, with TRBD1 matching over 7 bases. After removal of 1 base from V and 4 bases from J, the junction contained 4 bases not matched to a gene. Germline assignment: CDR1 SGHTA and CDR2 FQGNSA. The CDR3 spans 14 residues.

The J gene is TRBJ2-2, the V gene TRBV6-2 or TRBV6-3; D ambiguous. V lost 2 bases and J 4 bases, leaving 11 bases between the germline ends. In germline, CDR1 is MNHEY, CDR2 SVGEGT. The CDR3 has 15 amino acids. This CDR3 reads CASSYRSAGTGELFF. CDR3 DNA: TGTGCCAGCAGTTACCGGTCAGCCGGCACCGGGGAGCTGTTTTTT.

This chain connects TRBV6-5 to TRBJ2-7; 8 bases agree with TRBD2. V lost 5 bases to trimming and J lost 3 bases; unmatched junction nucleotides: 6. Germline CDR1 and CDR2: MNHEY and SVGAGI. The CDR3 covers 14 residues. The CDR3 loop is CASSRAGASYEQYF. The CDR3 DNA is TGTGCCAGCAGTCGAGCGGGAGCCAGCTACGAGCAGTACTTC.

The V call is TRBV14, the J call TRBJ2-4, with D possibly called TRBD1 or TRBD2 (5 bases each). This CDR3 contains 13 residues. Germline V gene lookup returns CDR1 SGHDN and CDR2 FVKESK. Between the trimmed V and J ends, which lost 4 bases and 9 bases, there was a span of 13 bases. The CDR3 coding sequence is TGTGCCAGCAGCCCTACAAAGGGGAGCATTCAGTACTTC. It yields the protein CASSPTKGSIQYF.

This clonotype was seen at least ten times. The V call is TRBV12-3 or TRBV12-4, the J call TRBJ2-1; D perhaps matches TRBD2 (6 bases). The CDR3 length is 15 residues. Between the trimmed V and J ends, which lost 5 bases and 6 bases, there was a span of 17 bases. DNA for the CDR3: TGTGCCAGCAGTGCGGGGCGGGTCCTGTCCAATGAGCAGTTCTTC. Protein product: CASSAGRVLSNEQFF.

The table lists this clonotype with a few counts. The V and J genes are TRBV18 and TRBJ1-5; D not resolved. This CDR3 contains 13 residues. The V and J ends lost 2 bases and 6 bases respectively, with 8 bases between them. Germline V CDR1 and CDR2: KGHSH, LQKENI. The CDR3 DNA follows: TGTGCCAGCTCACCATCGGAGGCTCAGCCCCAGCATTTT. Amino acids: CASSPSEAQPQHF.

This clonotype was picked up many times. The J gene is TRBJ1-5, the V gene TRBV20-1; D not certain. The V end was cut by 0 bases, the J end by 2 bases, with 5 bases between. Germline V gives CDR1 DFQATT, CDR2 SNEGSKA (reference sequence). The CDR3 extends over 13 amino acids. The CDR3 region is CSARDGGNQPQHF. The CDR3 coding sequence is TGCAGTGCTAGAGATGGCGGCAATCAGCCCCAGCATTTT.

This clonotype was observed many times. The chain uses TRBV28 and TRBJ1-2, with D perhaps matching TRBD1 (6 bases). Germline V lookup: CDR1 MDHEN, CDR2 SYDVKM. The CDR3 is 15 amino acids. V was clipped by 2 bases and J by 6 bases, with 16 bases between them. DNA of the CDR3: TGTGCCAGCAGTTTACGAGAAACAGGGAAACATGGCTACACCTTC. It codes for CASSLRETGKHGYTF.

This clonotype was found a few times. This chain connects TRBV20-1 to TRBJ1-2, with unresolved D. The CDR3 sequence is 13 residues long. V was trimmed by 1 base and J by 1 base, leaving 7 bases between them. Germline CDR1 and CDR2: DFQATT and SNEGSKA (reference sequence). The CDR3 loop is CSARGTLNYGYTF. The CDR3 nucleotides read TGCAGTGCTAGAGGGACGCTTAACTATGGCTACACCTTC.

This clonotype has just a few counts. For the CDR3, the DNA is TGTGCCAGCAGTCAAAGCCACGACAGGGCTGAAAAACTGTTTTTT. This encodes CASSQSHDRAEKLFF. The chain uses TRBV12-3 or TRBV12-4 and TRBJ1-4, with 7 bases matching TRBD1. Trimming cost V 5 bases and J 7 bases; bases outside gene matches: 10. The CDR3 extends over 15 amino acids.

This clonotype was seen a few times. The V gene is TRBV5-1, the J gene TRBJ2-2; 8 positions agree with TRBD1. Germline CDR1 SGHRS, CDR2 YFSETQ. The junction had 13 bases not matched to a gene; V was cut back by 3 bases and J by 3 bases. The CDR3 spans 18 residues. CDR3 sequence (DNA): TGCGCCAGCAGCTCCTATTCGACAGGGGTGATGCACACCGGGGAGCTGTTTTTT. This translates into CASSSYSTGVMHTGELFF.

The chain is built from TRBV6-2 or TRBV6-3 and TRBJ2-1; tentatively, D is TRBD2 (6 bases). This CDR3 spans 15 amino acids. CDR1 and CDR2 from the germline V gene are MNHEY and SVGEGT. V lost 7 bases to trimming and J lost 6 bases, with 19 bases between them. The CDR3 sequence: CASITPNPGVNEQFF. The DNA for the CDR3 is TGTGCCAGCATCACACCCAATCCGGGAGTCAATGAGCAGTTCTTC.

This chain uses TRBV5-1 with TRBJ2-1; 7 bases are a match to TRBD1. Germline trimming cut 4 bases from V and 4 bases from J; bases unmatched to any gene: 5. The CDR3 length is 14 residues. The germline gives CDR1 SGHRS, CDR2 YFSETQ. CDR3 DNA sequence: TGCGCCAGCAGCCCGGGACAGTCTTACAATGAGCAGTTCTTC. Protein sequence: CASSPGQSYNEQFF.

V and J are TRBV20-1 and TRBJ2-3; 8 positions agree with TRBD2. CDR1 is DFQATT, CDR2 SNEGSKA, per germline (reference sequence). The CDR3 is made up of 17 amino acids. The J segment lost 0 bases and the V segment lost 0 bases, leaving 8 bases of the junction unmatched. This chain's CDR3 is CSARDPDGRVSTDTQYF. Here the CDR3 DNA reads TGCAGTGCTAGAGACCCGGACGGGAGGGTTAGCACAGATACGCAGTATTTT.

This clonotype was counted at least ten times. The rearrangement joins TRBV27 to TRBJ2-5; 11 positions match TRBD1. The CDR3 has 14 amino acids. Germline lookup yields CDR1 MNHEY and CDR2 SMNVEV (reference sequence). The V and J ends lost 6 bases and 5 bases, in that order; junction bases with no gene match: 5. Here the CDR3 DNA reads TGTGCCAGCAGCCGGGACAGGGGGACGGAGACCCAGTACTTC. Residues: CASSRDRGTETQYF.

V and J are TRBV12-3 or TRBV12-4 and TRBJ1-4; no firm D call. There are 14 residues in the CDR3. V was shortened by 2 bases and J by 6 bases, with 10 bases between the two germline ends. CDR3 DNA sequence: TGTGCCAGCAGTTTAAGGCTTCTTTATGAAAAACTGTTTTTT. It is translated as CASSLRLLYEKLFF.

The table lists this clonotype with many counts. This chain joins TRBV20-1 and TRBJ1-5, with 10 bases aligning to TRBD1. The CDR3 extends over 15 amino acids. With V trimmed by 0 bases and J by 4 bases, 3 bases remained unmatched. Per the germline V gene, CDR1 is DFQATT and CDR2 is SNEGSKA (reference sequence). In DNA form, the CDR3 reads TGCAGTGCTAGAGAGTGGACAGGGGGTAATCAGCCCCAGCATTTT. It specifies CSAREWTGGNQPQHF.